These 8 T cell receptor beta chains share one sample of origin, sequenced in a study of blood T cell repertoires in COVID-19. TCRdb's copy holds only in-frame clones and misses some; the assay was immunoSEQ multiplex PCR. The sample shows 310,000 or so clones, roughly 87% of them seen only once. Sequencing was performed on PBMCs or T cells enriched from blood (not recorded which). The receptors originated from a woman aged 40 to 50 who had recovered from COVID-19.

The chain combines TRBV5-1 with TRBJ2-1, with a weak D call TRBD2 (6 bases). The germline V gene has CDR1 SGHRS and CDR2 YFSETQ. Trimming pared 4 bases from V and 7 bases from J, leaving 15 bases between. This CDR3 is built from 14 residues. The CDR3 here is CASSPPGTRNEQFF. The CDR3 DNA follows: TGCGCCAGCAGCCCCCCCGGGACTCGGAATGAGCAGTTCTTC. Variable domain in full (rest from reference TRBV5-1 and TRBJ2-1): KAGVTQTPRYLIKTRGQQVTLSCSPISGHRSVSWYQQTPGQGLQFLFEYFSETQRNKGNFPGRFSGRQFSNSRSEMNVSTLELGDSALYLCASSPPGTRNEQFFGPGTRLTVL.

V is TRBV7-2 and J is TRBJ2-1; 11 bases line up with TRBD2. CDR3 length: 16 amino acids. From germline, CDR1 is SGHTA and CDR2 FQGNSA. The V and J ends lost 3 bases and 9 bases, in that order; junction bases with no gene match: 10. The chain's CDR3 is CASSLMGTSGLGEQFF. As DNA, the CDR3 is TGTGCCAGCAGCTTGATGGGGACTAGCGGTTTGGGTGAGCAGTTCTTC.

The J gene is TRBJ2-1, the V gene TRBV15, with 15 positions matching TRBD2. V shed 5 bases and J 0 bases; nucleotides not matched to a gene: 11. The germline V gene has CDR1 LNHNV and CDR2 YYDKDF (reference sequence). CDR3 length equals 20 residues. The CDR3 region is CATSGFRTSGRGSSYNEQFF. DNA for the CDR3: TGTGCCACCAGCGGTTTCCGGACTAGCGGGAGGGGGAGCTCCTACAATGAGCAGTTCTTC.

A remark on this clone: Additional DNA sequences in this sample encode the identical CDR3. This chain connects TRBV30 to TRBJ2-7, with D perhaps TRBD1 (6 bases). Trimming cost V 3 bases and J 2 bases, with 8 bases left between them. CDR1 GTSNPN and CDR2 SVGIG come from the germline V gene (reference sequence). The CDR3 runs to 12 residues. As DNA, the CDR3 is TGTGCCTGGAGCAGGGGTACCTACGAGCAGTACTTC. As protein: CAWSRGTYEQYF.

V is TRBV11-2 and J is TRBJ1-3; D is ambiguous. The CDR3 runs to 15 residues. In germline, CDR1 is SGHAT, CDR2 FQNNGV. Trimming removed 0 bases at V and 1 base at J, with 7 bases between. In nucleotides, the CDR3 is TGTGCCAGCAGCTTAGATAGGCGGTCTGGAAACACCATATATTTT. Amino acid sequence: CASSLDRRSGNTIYF.

The genes are TRBV4-3 and TRBJ2-5; possibly TRBD2 for D (5 bases). V lost 4 bases and J lost 7, with 19 bases in between. This CDR3 has 15 residues. Germline lookup yields CDR1 LGHNA and CDR2 YSLEER. CDR3 amino acids: CASSLQGRARGTQYF. CDR3 DNA: TGCGCCAGCAGCCTCCAAGGGCGGGCCCGGGGGACCCAGTACTTC.

This chain joins TRBV12-5 and TRBJ1-1, with D perhaps TRBD1 (5 bases). The germline gives CDR1 LGHNT, CDR2 FRNRAP. This CDR3 spans 12 amino acids. V lost 1 base and J lost 6, with 6 bases in between. The CDR3 here is CASGLGGAEAFF. The DNA for the CDR3 is TGTGCTAGTGGTTTGGGGGGGGCTGAAGCTTTCTTT.

This clone has more than one count but fewer than ten. Distinct nucleotide sequences in the sample also encode this CDR3. The rearrangement uses TRBV7-9 and TRBJ1-2; 8 positions match TRBD1. This CDR3 region has 13 residues. In germline, CDR1 is SEHNR, CDR2 FQNEAQ (reference sequence). Losses at the gene ends were 5 bases for V and 4 bases for J; bases not matched to a gene: 3. The CDR3 loop reads CASSPTGGYGYTF. CDR3 DNA: TGTGCCAGCAGCCCTACAGGGGGCTATGGCTACACCTTC.